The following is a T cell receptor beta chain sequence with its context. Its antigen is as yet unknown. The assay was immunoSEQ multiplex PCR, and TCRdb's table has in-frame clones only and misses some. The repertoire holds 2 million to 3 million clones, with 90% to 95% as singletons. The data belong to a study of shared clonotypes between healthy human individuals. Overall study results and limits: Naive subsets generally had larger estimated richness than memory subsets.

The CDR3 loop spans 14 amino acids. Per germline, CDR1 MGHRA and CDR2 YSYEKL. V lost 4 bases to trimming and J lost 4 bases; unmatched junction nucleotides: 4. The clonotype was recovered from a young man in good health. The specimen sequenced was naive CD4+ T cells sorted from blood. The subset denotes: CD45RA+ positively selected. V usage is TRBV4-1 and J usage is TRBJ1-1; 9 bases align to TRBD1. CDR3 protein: CASSPKTGGTEAFF. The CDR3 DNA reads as TGCGCCAGCAGCCCGAAGACAGGGGGCACTGAAGCTTTCTTT.